This T cell receptor beta chain was captured by sequencing in a study of T cell repertoires in cytomegalovirus infection. TCRdb re-called the reads through MiXCR, storing one row per CDR3 protein. This table has around 230,000 distinct CDR3 sequences, around 6.6% appearing once. V was shortened by 4 bases and J by 2 bases, with 2 bases between the two germline ends. This CDR3 has 11 residues. The germline V gene has CDR1 LGHNT and CDR2 FRNRAP. The genes are TRBV12-5 and TRBJ2-5; D is unclear. The TCR sequence derives from a human donor in good health (CMV status not recorded). Some clones in this sample may be carry-over from other donors' samples. Sequencing input: PBMCs. The CDR3 bases are TGTGCTAGTGGTTGGCAAGAGACCCAGTACTTC. Encoded protein: CASGWQETQYF.